This TCR beta chain derives from a study of Graves' ophthalmopathy and Graves' hyperthyroidism. The authors amplified TCR beta CDR3 regions from RNA transcripts. The first round was an RT-PCR with HTBI primers, and the second round was a multiplex PCR. One entry per CDR3 protein results from TCRdb running MiXCR on the multiplex PCR reads. The repertoire holds a few hundred thousand distinct CDR3 sequences, with under 45% as singletons. In the case of this clonotype: This sequence may be a read error, since a much larger clone differs from it by one base.

This receptor was identified in an adult man with Graves' hyperthyroidism. Sequencing was performed on peripheral blood or thyroid tissue (not recorded which).

In DNA form, the CDR3 reads TGTGCCAGCAGCTTAGGCAGGGCTGCAACTAATGAAAAACTGTTTTTT. Encoded protein: CASSLGRAATNEKLFF. The chain employs TRBV7-9 and TRBJ1-4, with TRBD1 as a possible D gene (5 bases). The V gene lost 1 base and the J gene lost 0 bases, with 9 bases spanning the gap. Germline loops: CDR1 SEHNR, CDR2 FQNEAQ (reference sequence). This CDR3 is 16 amino acids long. Variable domain in full (rest from reference TRBV7-9 and TRBJ1-4): DTGVSQNPRHKITKRGQNVTFRCDPISEHNRLYWYRQTLGQGPEFLTYFQNEAQLEKSRLLSDRFSAERPKGSFSTLEIQRTEQGDSAMYLCASSLGRAATNEKLFFGSGTQLSVL.